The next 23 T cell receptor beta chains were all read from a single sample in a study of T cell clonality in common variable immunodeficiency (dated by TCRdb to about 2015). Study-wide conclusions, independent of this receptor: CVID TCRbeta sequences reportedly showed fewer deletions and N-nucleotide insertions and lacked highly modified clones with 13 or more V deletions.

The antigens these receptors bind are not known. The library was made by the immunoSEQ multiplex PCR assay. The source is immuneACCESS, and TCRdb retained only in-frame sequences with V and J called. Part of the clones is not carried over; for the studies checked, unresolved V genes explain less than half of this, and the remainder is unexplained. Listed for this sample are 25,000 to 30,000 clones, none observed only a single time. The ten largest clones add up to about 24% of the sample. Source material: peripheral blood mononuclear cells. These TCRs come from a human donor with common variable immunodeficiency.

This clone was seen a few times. The part of the CDR3 DNA that was read is TGTGCCTGGAGTGTAACCGGAGGGCCTAACTATGGC. Protein product: CAWSVTGGPNYG. The whole CDR3 protein reads CAWSVTGGPNYGYTF. The chain employs TRBV30 and TRBJ1-2; D remains unclear. The read comes to an end 3 residues before the CDR3 does, leaving the germline J gene to fill in the end. Germline V lookup: CDR1 GTSNPN, CDR2 SVGIG (reference sequence). The CDR3 has 15 residues. V was shortened by 0 bases and J by 0 bases, with 11 bases between the two germline ends.

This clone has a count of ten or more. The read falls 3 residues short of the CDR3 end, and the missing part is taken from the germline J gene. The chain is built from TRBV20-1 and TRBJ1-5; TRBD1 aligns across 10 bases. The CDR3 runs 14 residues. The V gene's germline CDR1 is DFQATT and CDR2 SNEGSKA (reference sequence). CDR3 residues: CSARAGQGFHPQHF. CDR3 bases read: TGCAGTGCTAGGGCGGGACAGGGGTTTCACCCC.

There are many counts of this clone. The CDR3 sequence is CSVVTSGRETQYF. The CDR3 bases that were read are TGCAGCGTCGTAACTAGCGGGAGGGAGACC. This chain uses TRBV29-1 with TRBJ2-5; 12 nucleotides match TRBD2. The DNA ends 3 residues before the CDR3 does, and the rest of the CDR3 is filled in from the germline J gene. The CDR3 consists of 13 residues. Germline V gene lookup returns CDR1 SQVTM and CDR2 ANQGSEA. The V and J ends lost 6 bases and 5 bases, in that order; junction bases with no gene match: 4.

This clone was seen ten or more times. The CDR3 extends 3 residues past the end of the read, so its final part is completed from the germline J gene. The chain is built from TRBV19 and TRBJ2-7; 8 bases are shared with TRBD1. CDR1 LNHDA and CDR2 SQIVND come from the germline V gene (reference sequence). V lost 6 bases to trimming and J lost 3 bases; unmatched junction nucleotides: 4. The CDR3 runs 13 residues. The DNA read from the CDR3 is TGTGCCAGTAGGGAGGGACAGGACTACGAG. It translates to CASREGQDYE. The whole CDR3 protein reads CASREGQDYEQYF.

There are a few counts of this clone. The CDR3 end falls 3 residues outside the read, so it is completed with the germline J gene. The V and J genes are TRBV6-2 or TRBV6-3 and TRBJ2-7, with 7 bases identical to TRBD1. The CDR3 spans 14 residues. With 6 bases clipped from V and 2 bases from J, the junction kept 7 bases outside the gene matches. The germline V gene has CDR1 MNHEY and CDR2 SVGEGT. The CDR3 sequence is CASRSDRAPYEQYF. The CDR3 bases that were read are TGTGCCAGCAGATCAGACAGGGCACCCTACGAG.

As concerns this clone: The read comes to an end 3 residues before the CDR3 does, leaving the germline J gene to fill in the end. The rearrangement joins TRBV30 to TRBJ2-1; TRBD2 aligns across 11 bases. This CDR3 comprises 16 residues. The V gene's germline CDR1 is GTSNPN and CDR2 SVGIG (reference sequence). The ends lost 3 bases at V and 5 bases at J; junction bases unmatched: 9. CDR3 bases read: TGTGCCTGGAGCCGATTACTAGCGGGAGTCCACAATGAG. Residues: CAWSRLLAGVHNE. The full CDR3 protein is CAWSRLLAGVHNEQFF.

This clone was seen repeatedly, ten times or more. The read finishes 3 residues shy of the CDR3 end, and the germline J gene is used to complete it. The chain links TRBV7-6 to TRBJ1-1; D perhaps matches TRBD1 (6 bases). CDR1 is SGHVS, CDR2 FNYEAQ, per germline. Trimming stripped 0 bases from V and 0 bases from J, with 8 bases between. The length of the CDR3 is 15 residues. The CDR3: CASSLARGMNTEAFF. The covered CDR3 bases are TGTGCCAGCAGCTTAGCGAGGGGGATGAACACTGAA.

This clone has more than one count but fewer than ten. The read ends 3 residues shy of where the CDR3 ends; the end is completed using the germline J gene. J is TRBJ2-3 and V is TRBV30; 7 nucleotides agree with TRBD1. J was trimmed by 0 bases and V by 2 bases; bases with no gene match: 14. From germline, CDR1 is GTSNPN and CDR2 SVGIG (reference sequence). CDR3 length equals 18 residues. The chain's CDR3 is CAWSSPGTALTSTDTQYF. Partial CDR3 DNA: TGTGCCTGGAGTAGCCCCGGGACAGCACTAACTAGCACAGATACG.

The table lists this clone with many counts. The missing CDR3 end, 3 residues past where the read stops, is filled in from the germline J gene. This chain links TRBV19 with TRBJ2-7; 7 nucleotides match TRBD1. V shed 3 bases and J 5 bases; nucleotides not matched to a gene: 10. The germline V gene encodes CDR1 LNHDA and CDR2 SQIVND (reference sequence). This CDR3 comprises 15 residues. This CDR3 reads CASSILTDRIHEQYF. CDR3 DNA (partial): TGTGCCAGTAGTATTCTTACGGACAGGATCCACGAG. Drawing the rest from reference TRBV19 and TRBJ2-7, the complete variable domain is DGGITQSPKYLFRKEGQNVTLSCEQNLNHDAMYWYRQDPGQGLRLIYYSQIVNDFQKGDIAEGYSVSREKKESFPLTVTSAQKNPTAFYLCASSILTDRIHEQYFGPGTRLTVT.

The CDR3 region is CAGLLAGPLTPPYNEQFF. The CDR3 DNA, read in part, is TGCGCCGGATTACTAGCGGGGCCCTTGACCCCCCCCTACAATGAG. The rearrangement links TRBV10-1 to TRBJ2-1, with 10 bases aligning to TRBD2. The read ends 3 residues shy of where the CDR3 ends; the end is completed using the germline J gene. Trimming cost V 11 bases and J 2 bases; bases outside gene matches: 18. There are 18 residues in the CDR3. In germline, CDR1 is WNHNN, CDR2 SYGVQD (reference sequence).

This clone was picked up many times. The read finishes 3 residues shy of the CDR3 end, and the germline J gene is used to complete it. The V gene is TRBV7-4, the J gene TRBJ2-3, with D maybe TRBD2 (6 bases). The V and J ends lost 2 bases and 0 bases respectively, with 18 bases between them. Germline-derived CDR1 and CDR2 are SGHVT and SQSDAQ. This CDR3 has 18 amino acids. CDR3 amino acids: CASSLMVCGATSTDTQYF. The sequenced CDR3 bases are TGTGCCAGCAGCTTAATGGTTTGCGGGGCTACTAGCACAGATACG. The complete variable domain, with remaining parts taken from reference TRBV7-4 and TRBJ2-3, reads GAGVSQSPRYKVAKRGRDVALRCDSISGHVTLYWYRQTLGQGSEVLTYSQSDAQRDKSGRPSGRFSAERPERSVSTLKIQRTEQGDSAVYLCASSLMVCGATSTDTQYFGPGTRLTVL.

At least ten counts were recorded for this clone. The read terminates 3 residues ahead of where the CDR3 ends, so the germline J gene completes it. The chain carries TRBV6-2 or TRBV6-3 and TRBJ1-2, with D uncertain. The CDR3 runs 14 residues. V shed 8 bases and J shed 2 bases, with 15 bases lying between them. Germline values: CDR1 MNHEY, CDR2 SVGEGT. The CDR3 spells CASGDVFLNYGYTF. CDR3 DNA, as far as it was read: TGTGCCAGCGGTGATGTCTTTCTAAACTATGGC.

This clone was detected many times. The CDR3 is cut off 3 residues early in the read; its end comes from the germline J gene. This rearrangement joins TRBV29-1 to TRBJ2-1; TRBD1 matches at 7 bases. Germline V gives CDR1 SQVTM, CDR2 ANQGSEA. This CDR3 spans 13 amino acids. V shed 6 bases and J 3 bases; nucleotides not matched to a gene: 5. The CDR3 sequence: CSVPGQIYNEQFF. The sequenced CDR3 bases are TGCAGCGTACCGGGACAGATCTACAATGAG.

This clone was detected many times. The sequenced part of the CDR3 DNA is TGTGCCAGCAGTGAAGCGCTTCGAGGTGGTAATTCACCC. This gives the protein CASSEALRGGNSP. The whole CDR3 reads CASSEALRGGNSPLHF. J is TRBJ1-6 and V is TRBV6-1; no clear D. The observed sequence ends 3 residues before the CDR3 terminus, with the missing tail filled in from the germline J gene. This CDR3 region has 16 residues. With 0 bases removed from V and 6 bases from J, the gap between germline ends came to 12 bases. The germline V gene has CDR1 MNHNS and CDR2 SASEGT.

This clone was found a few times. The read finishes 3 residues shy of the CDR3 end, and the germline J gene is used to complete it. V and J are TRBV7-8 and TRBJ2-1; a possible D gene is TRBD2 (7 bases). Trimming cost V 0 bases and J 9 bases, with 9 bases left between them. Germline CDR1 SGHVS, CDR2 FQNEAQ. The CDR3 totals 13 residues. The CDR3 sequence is CASSLAGGLEQFF. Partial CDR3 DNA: TGTGCCAGCAGCTTAGCCGGGGGGCTTGAG.

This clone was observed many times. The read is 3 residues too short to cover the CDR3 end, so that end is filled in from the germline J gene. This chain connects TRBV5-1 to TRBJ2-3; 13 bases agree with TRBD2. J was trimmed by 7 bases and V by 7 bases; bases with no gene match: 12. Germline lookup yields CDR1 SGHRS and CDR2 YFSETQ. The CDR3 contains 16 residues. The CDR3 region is CASEGEVGLAGNTQYF. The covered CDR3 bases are TGCGCCAGCGAGGGAGAGGTGGGACTAGCGGGGAATACG. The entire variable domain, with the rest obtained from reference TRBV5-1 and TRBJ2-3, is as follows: KAGVTQTPRYLIKTRGQQVTLSCSPISGHRSVSWYQQTPGQGLQFLFEYFSETQRNKGNFPGRFSGRQFSNSRSEMNVSTLELGDSALYLCASEGEVGLAGNTQYFGPGTRLTVL.

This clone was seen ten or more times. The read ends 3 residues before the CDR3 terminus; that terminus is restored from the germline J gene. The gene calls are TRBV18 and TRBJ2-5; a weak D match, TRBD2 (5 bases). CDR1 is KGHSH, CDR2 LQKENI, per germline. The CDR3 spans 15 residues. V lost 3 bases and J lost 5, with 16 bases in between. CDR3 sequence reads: CASSPRTGTVETQYF. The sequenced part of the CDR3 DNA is TGTGCCAGCTCACCCAGGACTGGAACGGTCGAGACC.

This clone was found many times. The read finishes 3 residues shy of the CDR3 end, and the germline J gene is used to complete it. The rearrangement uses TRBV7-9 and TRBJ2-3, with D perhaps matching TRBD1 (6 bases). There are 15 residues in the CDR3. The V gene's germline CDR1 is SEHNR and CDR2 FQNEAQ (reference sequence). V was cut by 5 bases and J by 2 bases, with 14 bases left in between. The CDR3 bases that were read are TGTGCCAGCAGCCTCGACAGGAAGGTCACAGATACG. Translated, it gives CASSLDRKVTDT. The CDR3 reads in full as CASSLDRKVTDTQYF. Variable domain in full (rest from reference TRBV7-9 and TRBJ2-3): DTGVSQNPRHKITKRGQNVTFRCDPISEHNRLYWYRQTLGQGPEFLTYFQNEAQLEKSRLLSDRFSAERPKGSFSTLEIQRTEQGDSAMYLCASSLDRKVTDTQYFGPGTRLTVL.

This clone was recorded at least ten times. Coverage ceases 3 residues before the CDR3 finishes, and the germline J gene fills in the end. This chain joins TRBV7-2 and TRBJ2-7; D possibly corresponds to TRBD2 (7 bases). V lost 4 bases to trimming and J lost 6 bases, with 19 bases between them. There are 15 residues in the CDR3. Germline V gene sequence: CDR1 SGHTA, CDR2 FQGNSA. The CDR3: CASSSSGGGPREQYF. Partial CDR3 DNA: TGTGCCAGCAGCTCTAGCGGAGGGGGACCTCGCGAG.

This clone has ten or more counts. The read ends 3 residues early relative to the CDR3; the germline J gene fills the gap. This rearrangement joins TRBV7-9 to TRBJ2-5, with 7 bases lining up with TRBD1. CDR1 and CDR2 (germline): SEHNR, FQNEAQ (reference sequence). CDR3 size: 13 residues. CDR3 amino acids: CASSLRQGDTQYF. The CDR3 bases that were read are TGTGCCAGCAGCTTGCGGCAGGGGGACACC.

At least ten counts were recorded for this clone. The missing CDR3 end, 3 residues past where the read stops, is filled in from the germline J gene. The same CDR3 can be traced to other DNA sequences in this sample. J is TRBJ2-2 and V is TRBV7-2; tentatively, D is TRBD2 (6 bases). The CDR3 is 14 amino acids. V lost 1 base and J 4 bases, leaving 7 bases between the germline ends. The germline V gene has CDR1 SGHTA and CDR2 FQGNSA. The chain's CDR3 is CASSLVGGTGELFF. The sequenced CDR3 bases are TGTGCCAGCAGCTTAGTCGGGGGCACCGGGGAG.

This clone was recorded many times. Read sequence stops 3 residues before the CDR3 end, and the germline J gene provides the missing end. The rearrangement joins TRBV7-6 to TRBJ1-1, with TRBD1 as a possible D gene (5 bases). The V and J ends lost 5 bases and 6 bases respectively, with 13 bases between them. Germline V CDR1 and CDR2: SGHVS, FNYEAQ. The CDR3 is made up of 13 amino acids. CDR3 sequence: CASSIAGSAEAFF. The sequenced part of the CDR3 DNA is TGTGCCAGCAGCATTGCAGGGAGCGCTGAA. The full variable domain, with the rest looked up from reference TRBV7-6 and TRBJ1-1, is GAGVSQSPRYKVTKRGQDVALRCDPISGHVSLYWYRQALGQGPEFLTYFNYEAQQDKSGLPNDRFSAERPEGSISTLTIQRTEQRDSAMYRCASSIAGSAEAFFGQGTRLTVV.

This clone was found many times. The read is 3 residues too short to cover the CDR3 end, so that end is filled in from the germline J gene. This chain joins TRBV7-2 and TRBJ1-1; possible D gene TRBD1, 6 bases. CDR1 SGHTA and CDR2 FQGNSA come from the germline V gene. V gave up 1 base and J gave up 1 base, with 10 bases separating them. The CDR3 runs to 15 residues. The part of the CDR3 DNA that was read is TGTGCCAGCAGCTTAGTTGGGGGCGCGAACACTGAA. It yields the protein CASSLVGGANTE. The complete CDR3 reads CASSLVGGANTEAFF.